This TCR beta chain was documented in a study of CD8+CD57+ T cells in acquired aplastic anemia (dated by TCRdb to 2017 to 2018). Regarding the research as a whole: On average, sorted CD4+ and CD8+ cells yielded around 3.4 ug of extracted DNA, with a range of roughly 0.19 to 27.4 ug.

In the study, sorted CD4+ and CD8+ blood T cells from patients with severe aplastic anemia and from healthy subjects underwent deep sequencing of TCR repertoires. Ficoll-Paque density gradient centrifugation was used to isolate peripheral blood mononuclear cells. CD4+ and CD8+ T cells were sorted by FACS or magnetic beads before DNA extraction. Reading the germline V gene gives CDR1 SNHLY and CDR2 FYNNEI. Trimming at the junction amounts to 8 bases on V and 0 bases on J, and the germline ends lie 11 bases apart. Inclusive of the bounding cysteine and phenylalanine, the CDR3 is 14 residues long. Of all the DNA, just the CDR3 is kept, 42 bases in frame from base 1. Regarding this clonotype: The clone's antigen remains unknown. Base qualities are not recorded, but no much larger clone differs from it by a single base.

TCR beta VDJ combination and CDR3 sequence profiling used genomic DNA as the template. An Illumina HiSeq 2000 was used for TCR repertoire sequencing. The study's own analysis went as follows. Repertoires were assessed using TRBV/TRBJ rearrangement plots, CDR3 size and DJ length profiles, and Simpson's diversity index. The most abundant DNA sequence in the deep sequencing data was taken as the immunodominant clone. CDR3 amino acid sequences were screened for sharing across subjects and compared with published repertoires and the VDJdb database. Through fastp at Q25 and MiXCR, TCRdb rebuilt clones from the public reads, retaining in-frame beta chains. Duplicate CDR3 protein sequences are folded into a single record with the most common DNA and genes. Clone size and V and J calls follow TCRdb, not the original study. The sample table records around 250,000 distinct CDR3 sequences; around three fifths of these occur just once. The top ten hold less than 10% of the sample.

The investigation overall reported the following: Roughly 30 CD8+ CDR3 sequences were shared between patients and controls but appeared highly expressed in patients and within their immunodominant clones. Patients and healthy controls showed no significant difference in CD8+ Simpson's diversity (P=0.060).

This TCR was sampled from a human donor with severe aplastic anemia or a healthy control (not recorded which). Here the chain combines TRBV2 and TRBJ2-1; 5 matching bases give a weak D call of TRBD2. The sequencing sample was made of sorted CD4+, CD8+, or CD8+CD57+ T cells (not recorded which) from PBMCs. This receptor carries the CDR3 CASAQGSSYNEQFF. The base sequence is TGTGCCAGCGCTCAAGGGAGCTCCTACAATGAGCAGTTCTTC.